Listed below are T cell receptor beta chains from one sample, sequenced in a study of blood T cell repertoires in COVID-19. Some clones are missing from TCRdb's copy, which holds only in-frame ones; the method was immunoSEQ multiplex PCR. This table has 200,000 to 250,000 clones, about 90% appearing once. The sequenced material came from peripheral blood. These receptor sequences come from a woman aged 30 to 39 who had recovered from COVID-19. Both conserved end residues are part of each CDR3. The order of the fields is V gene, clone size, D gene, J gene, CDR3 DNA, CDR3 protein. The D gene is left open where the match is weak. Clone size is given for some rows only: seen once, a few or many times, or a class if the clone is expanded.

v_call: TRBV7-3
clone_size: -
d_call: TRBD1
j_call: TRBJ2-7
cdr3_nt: TGTGCCAGCAGCGTTGGACAGGGCTACGAGCAGTACTTC
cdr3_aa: CASSVGQGYEQYF

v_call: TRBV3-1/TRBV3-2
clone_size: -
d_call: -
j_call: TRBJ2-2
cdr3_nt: TGTGCCAGCAGCCGTACAGGGGGAGGGACCGGGGAGCTGTTTTTT
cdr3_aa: CASSRTGGGTGELFF

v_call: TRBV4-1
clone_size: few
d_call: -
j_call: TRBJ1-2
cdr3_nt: TGCGCCAGCAGCCAAGATCCGCAGCAAACAGGGTATGGCTACACCTTC
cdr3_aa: CASSQDPQQTGYGYTF

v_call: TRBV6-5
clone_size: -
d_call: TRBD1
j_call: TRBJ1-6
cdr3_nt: TGTGCCAGCCAGGGACAGGGGGTTTCACCCCTCCACTTT
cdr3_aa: CASQGQGVSPLHF

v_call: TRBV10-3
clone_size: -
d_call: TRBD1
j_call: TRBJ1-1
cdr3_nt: TGTGCCATCAGTGGGACATTCGAAGGGGGCAACACTGAAGCTTTCTTT
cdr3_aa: CAISGTFEGGNTEAFF

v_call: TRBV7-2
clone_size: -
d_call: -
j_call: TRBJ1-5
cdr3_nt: TGTGCCAGCAGCTTAGACCGAACTAATCAGCCCCAGCATTTT
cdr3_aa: CASSLDRTNQPQHF

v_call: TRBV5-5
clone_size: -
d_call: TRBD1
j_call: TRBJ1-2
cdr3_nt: TGTGCCAGCAGGGCCGGGACAGGGGGCGCGTATGGCTACACCTTC
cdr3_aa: CASRAGTGGAYGYTF

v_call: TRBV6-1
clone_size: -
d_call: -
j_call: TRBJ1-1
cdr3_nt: TGTGCCAGCAGTGGGGACCCTAGACAGGCCAGGAGTACTGAAGCTTTCTTT
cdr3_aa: CASSGDPRQARSTEAFF

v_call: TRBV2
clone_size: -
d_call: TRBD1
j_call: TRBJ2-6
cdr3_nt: TGTGCCAGCAGAGATGACAGGGCTGGGGCCAACGTCCTGACTTTC
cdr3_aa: CASRDDRAGANVLTF

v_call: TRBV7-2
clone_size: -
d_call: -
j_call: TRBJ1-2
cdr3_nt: TGTGCCAGCAGCTTAGGGGCAGGGACTACTGGAGGCTACACCTTC
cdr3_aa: CASSLGAGTTGGYTF

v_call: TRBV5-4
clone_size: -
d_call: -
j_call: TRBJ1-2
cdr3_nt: TGTGCCAGCAGCTTGGAGTTAGGGAGCTATGGCTACACCTTC
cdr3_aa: CASSLELGSYGYTF

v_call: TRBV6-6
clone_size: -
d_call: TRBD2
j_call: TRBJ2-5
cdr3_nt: TGTGCCAGCAGTTACGATGGCGGGGGGGTTCGGGAGACCCAGTACTTC
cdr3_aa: CASSYDGGGVRETQYF

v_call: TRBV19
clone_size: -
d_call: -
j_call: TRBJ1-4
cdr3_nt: TGTGCCAGTAGTATAGCCCCCAGGGATGAAAAACTGTTTTTT
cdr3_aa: CASSIAPRDEKLFF

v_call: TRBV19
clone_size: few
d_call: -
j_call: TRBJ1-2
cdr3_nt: TGTGCCAGTACCACATTTTCTGAGGGCTTCTATGGCTACACCTTC
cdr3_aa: CASTTFSEGFYGYTF

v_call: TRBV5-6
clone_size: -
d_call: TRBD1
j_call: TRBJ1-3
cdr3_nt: TGTGCCAGCAGCAGGGACAGGGGAAACACCATATATTTT
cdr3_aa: CASSRDRGNTIYF

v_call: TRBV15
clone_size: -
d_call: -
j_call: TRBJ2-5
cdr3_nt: TGTGCCACCAGCAGAGGGGGGGTGGGAAAGACCCAGTACTTC
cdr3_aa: CATSRGGVGKTQYF

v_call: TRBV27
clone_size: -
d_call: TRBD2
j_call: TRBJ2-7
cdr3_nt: TGTGCCAGCAGGATCGCCGGGACTAGCGGCTACGAGCAGTACTTC
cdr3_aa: CASRIAGTSGYEQYF

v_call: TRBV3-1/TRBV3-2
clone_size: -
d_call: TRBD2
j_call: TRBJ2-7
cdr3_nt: TGTGCCAGTGGACACGGGGGGGGAAGGCAGACCTACGAGCAGTACTTC
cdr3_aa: CASGHGGGRQTYEQYF

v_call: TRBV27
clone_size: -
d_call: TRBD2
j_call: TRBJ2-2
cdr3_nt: TGTGCCAGCGGGACTAGCGGCACCGGGGAGCTGTTTTTT
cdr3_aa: CASGTSGTGELFF

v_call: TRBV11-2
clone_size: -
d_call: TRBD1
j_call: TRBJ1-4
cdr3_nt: TGTGCCAGCAGCTTGGGACAGGGAGGTTTGCATGAAAAACTGTTTTTT
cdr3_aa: CASSLGQGGLHEKLFF

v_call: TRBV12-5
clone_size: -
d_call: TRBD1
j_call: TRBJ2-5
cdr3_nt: TGTGCTAGTGGTTTGGACAGGGGGGTAGTCGCGGAGACCCAGTACTTC
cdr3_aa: CASGLDRGVVAETQYF

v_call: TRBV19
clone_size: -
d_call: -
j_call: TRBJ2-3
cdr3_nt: TGTGCCAGTAGTATAGCCCAGTACACAGATACGCAGTATTTT
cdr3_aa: CASSIAQYTDTQYF

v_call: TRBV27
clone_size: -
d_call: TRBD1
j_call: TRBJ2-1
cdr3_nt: TGTGCCAGCAGTTTAGGGACAGGGGATTCCTACAATGAGCAGTTCTTC
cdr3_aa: CASSLGTGDSYNEQFF

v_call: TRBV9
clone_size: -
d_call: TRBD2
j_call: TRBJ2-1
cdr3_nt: TGTGCCAGCAGCGTAGGAAATAGCGGGGGGACGTACAATGAGCAGTTCTTC
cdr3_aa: CASSVGNSGGTYNEQFF

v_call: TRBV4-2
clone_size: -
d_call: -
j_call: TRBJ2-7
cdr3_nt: TGTGCCAGCAGCCAAGGTCTCGAGCAGTACTTC
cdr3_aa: CASSQGLEQYF

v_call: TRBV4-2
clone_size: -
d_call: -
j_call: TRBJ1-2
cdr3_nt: TGTGCCAGCAGCCAAGGCGGGAGTAGCTATGGCTACACCTTC
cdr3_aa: CASSQGGSSYGYTF

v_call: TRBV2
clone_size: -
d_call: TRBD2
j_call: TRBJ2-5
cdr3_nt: TGTGCCAGCAGTGAGGATTGGGGGGGGGAGACCCAGTACTTC
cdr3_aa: CASSEDWGGETQYF

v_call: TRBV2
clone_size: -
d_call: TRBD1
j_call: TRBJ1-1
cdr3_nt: TGTGCCAGCAGGGGACAGGGCGGGCCTGAAGCTTTCTTT
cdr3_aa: CASRGQGGPEAFF

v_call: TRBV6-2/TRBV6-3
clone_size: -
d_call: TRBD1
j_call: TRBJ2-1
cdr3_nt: TGTGCCAGCAGTTCACTGGGGGGACAGGGATTTAACAATGAGCAGTTCTTC
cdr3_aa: CASSSLGGQGFNNEQFF

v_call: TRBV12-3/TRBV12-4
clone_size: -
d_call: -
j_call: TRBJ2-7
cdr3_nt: TGTGCCAGCAGTTTACTGGGGGCAGGAGAGCAGTACTTC
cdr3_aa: CASSLLGAGEQYF

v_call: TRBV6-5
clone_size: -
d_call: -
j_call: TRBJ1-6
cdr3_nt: TGTGCCAGCAGTTTCTTGCAGGGATCTAATTCACCCCTCCACTTT
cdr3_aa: CASSFLQGSNSPLHF

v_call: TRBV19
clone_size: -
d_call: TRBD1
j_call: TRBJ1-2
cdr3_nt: TGTGCCAGTAGTATGGACCTCCCGGGACAGGGCCTTCGGGGGGACTATGGCTACACCTTC
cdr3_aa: CASSMDLPGQGLRGDYGYTF

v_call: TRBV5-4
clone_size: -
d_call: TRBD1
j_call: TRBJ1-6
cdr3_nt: TGTGCCAGCAGTATGACAGGGAACAATTCACCCCTCCACTTT
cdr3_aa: CASSMTGNNSPLHF

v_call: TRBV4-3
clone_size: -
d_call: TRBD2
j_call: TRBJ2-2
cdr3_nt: TGCGCCAGCAGCCAAGGACTAGCGGGCACCGGGGAGCTGTTTTTT
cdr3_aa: CASSQGLAGTGELFF

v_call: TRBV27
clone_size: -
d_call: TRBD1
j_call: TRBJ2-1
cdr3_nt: TGTGCCAGCAGACAGGACAGGGGGCTTATGGGGGGTGAGCAGTTCTTC
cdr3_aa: CASRQDRGLMGGEQFF

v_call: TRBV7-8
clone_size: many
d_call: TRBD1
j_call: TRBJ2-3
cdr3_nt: TGTGCCAGCAGCCCCCGGGACAGGGGTGGTACGCAGTATTTT
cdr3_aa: CASSPRDRGGTQYF

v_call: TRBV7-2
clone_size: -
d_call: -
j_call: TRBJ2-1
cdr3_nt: TGTGCCAGCAGCCCCCCGGGGAGTCTTTCCTACAATGAGCAGTTCTTC
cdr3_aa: CASSPPGSLSYNEQFF

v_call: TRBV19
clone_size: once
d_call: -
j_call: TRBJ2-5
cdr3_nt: TGTGCCAGTAGTATAGATCAAAAGACCCAGTACTTC
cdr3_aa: CASSIDQKTQYF

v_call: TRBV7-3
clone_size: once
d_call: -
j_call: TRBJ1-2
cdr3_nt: TGTGCCAGCAGCTTAACGGCCGGGGGGAGCTATGGCTACACCTTC
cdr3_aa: CASSLTAGGSYGYTF

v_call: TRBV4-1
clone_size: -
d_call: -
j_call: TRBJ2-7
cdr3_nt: TGCGCCAGCAGCCAAGGGGGTGCGGGGGCCCTTTACGAGCAGTACTTC
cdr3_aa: CASSQGGAGALYEQYF

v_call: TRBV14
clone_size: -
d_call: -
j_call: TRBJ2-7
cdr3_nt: TGTGCCAGCAGCCAAAACCGGTGGGAGCAGTACTTC
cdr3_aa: CASSQNRWEQYF

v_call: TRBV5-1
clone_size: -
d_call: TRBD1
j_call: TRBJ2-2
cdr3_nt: TGCGCCAGCAGCTTGGACACAGGGGGTGTGGGCACCGGGGAGCTGTTTTTT
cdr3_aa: CASSLDTGGVGTGELFF

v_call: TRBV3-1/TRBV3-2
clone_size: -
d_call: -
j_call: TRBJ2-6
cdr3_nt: TGTGCCAGCAGCCCCCAGTCAGTCACCTCTGGGGCCAACGTCCTGACTTTC
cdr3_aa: CASSPQSVTSGANVLTF

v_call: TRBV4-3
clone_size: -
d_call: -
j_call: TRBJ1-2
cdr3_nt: TGCGCCAGCAGCCAATGGGAGAACTATGGCTACACCTTC
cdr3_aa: CASSQWENYGYTF

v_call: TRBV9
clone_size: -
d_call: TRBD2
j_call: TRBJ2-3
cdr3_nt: TGTGCCAGCAGCCGGGGGGAGGACACAGATACGCAGTATTTT
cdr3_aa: CASSRGEDTDTQYF

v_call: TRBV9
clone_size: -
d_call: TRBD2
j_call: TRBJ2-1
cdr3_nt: TGTGCCAGCAGCGTAGGTAGCGGGGGGGCCGTTGAGCAGTTCTTC
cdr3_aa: CASSVGSGGAVEQFF

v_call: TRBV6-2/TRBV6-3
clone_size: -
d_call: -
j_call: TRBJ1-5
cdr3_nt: TGTGCCAGCAGTTACTCGGCGGATCAGCCCCAGCATTTT
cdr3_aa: CASSYSADQPQHF

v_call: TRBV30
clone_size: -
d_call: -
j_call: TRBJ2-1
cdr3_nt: TGTGCCTGGAGTCCTATTGGGGCAGGGCTAGGCTACAATGAGCAGTTCTTC
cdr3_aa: CAWSPIGAGLGYNEQFF

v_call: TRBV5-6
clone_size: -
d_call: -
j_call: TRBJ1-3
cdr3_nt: TGTGCCAGCCTCTCCGGGGGGATCCCAAACACCATATATTTT
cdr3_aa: CASLSGGIPNTIYF

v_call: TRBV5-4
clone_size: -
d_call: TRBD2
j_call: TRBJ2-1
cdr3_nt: TGTGCCAGCAGCCGCGGACTAGCGGGGGAGGGCAATGAGCAGTTCTTC
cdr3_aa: CASSRGLAGEGNEQFF

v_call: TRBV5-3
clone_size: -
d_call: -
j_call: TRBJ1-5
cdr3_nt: TGTGCCAGAAGCCCAAATCAGCCCCAGCATTTT
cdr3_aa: CARSPNQPQHF

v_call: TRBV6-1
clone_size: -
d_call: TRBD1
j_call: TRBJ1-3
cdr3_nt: TGTGCCAGCAGTGATAGGGACAGGTCTGGAAACACCATATATTTT
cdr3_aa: CASSDRDRSGNTIYF

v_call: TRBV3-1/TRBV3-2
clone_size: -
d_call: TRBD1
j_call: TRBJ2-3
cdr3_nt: TGTGCCAGCAGCCAATCCTTCGGACAGGGCTCTAGCACAGATACGCAGTATTTT
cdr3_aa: CASSQSFGQGSSTDTQYF

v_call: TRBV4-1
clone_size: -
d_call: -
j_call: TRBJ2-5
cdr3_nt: TGCGCCAGCAGCCAAGAAGGGAGGTTACAAGAGACCCAGTACTTC
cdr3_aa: CASSQEGRLQETQYF

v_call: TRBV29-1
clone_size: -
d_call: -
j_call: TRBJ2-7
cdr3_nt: TGCAGCGTCAGAGGCCCGGGTAGCTCCTACGAGCAGTACTTC
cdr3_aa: CSVRGPGSSYEQYF